The T cell receptor (beta chain) described here comes from a study of T cells in Graves' hyperthyroidism and ophthalmopathy (dated by TCRdb to between 2018 and 2020). Describing the broader study: Peripheral blood samples were taken at the time of initial diagnosis, prior to any treatment. TCR Vbeta CDR3 sequencing of 120 to 150 peripheral blood samples (over 40 ophthalmopathy, about 74 hyperthyroidism and roughly 17 progressor patients) is reported in the paper. Whether ophthalmopathy could be predicted prospectively was tested in an independent validation cohort made up of fewer than 20 hyperthyroidism patients plus 17 patients who later progressed to ophthalmopathy. Thyroid tissue and blood T-cell repertoires from more than five Graves' hyperthyroidism patients were also compared in the study. A discovery cohort of around 100 patients, fewer than 50 with Graves' ophthalmopathy and under 60 with stable Graves' hyperthyroidism, was used to find distinguishing TCR V-J signatures. The approximately 98 discovery patients were randomly divided into training and test sets at a 7:3 ratio. After blood sampling, hyperthyroidism patients were treated with methimazole at a starting dose of 30 mg daily, and ophthalmopathy patients were treated with high-dose intravenous methylprednisolone. Overall results and qualifications from the work: Most expanded thyroid clonotypes (frequency above 0.001) were also found in blood, which suggests that blood repertoires may mirror thyroid immune responses. Sample size was not statistically predetermined, and investigators were not blinded to group allocation. In validation, the model predicted progression to ophthalmopathy with over 65% sensitivity and 72.22% specificity, a median of 6.5 months before onset. A model built on a 13 V-J signature distinguished ophthalmopathy from stable hyperthyroidism, reaching 87.88% sensitivity and around 81% specificity in cross-validation and 80%/75% in testing.

The TCR beta CDR3 regions were amplified from the RNA transcripts. The TCR CDR3 was subjected to a first round of RT-PCR using the HTBI primer set and the Qiagen OneStep RT-PCR kit. The libraries were constructed in a second round of multiplex PCR and then size-selected and purified. The libraries were sequenced on an Illumina HiSeq2000 using paired-end 100 bp reads. In the paper's pipeline: SOAPnuke was used to process the raw data, throwing out any read that contained adapters or uncalled bases, had a mean Phred below 15, or lacked an exact constant-primer or identifier match. COPE v1.2.5 was used to merge high-quality paired reads, and clonotypes were defined as unique nucleotide sequences. MiTCR v1.1 was used to align clonotypes to the IMGT TRBV, TRBD and TRBJ reference segments. The analysis included only V-J combinations with a frequency above 0.0001, which together covered roughly 99% of the repertoires. The TCS score was defined as F50 (clonal expansion) divided by E x V (chaos), with BLOSUM62-based TCRdist calculated between CDR3 peptides within each V-J. Welch's t-statistics and random forest reduced roughly 500 V-J features to 13, which were used in a naive Bayes classifier (R e1071). TCRdb redid the processing of the public reads, applying fastp at Q25 and MiXCR, and retained in-frame beta chains. CDR3 protein duplicates are merged, each entry listing the most common genes and DNA. The V and J calls shown here were made by TCRdb, not taken from the authors' results. Within this sample are some 350,000 distinct CDR3 sequences, with more than 15% of them counted one time only. The biggest ten clones account for about a quarter of the sample.

This clonotype has ten or more counts. What antigen it recognizes has not been identified. The input lacks base qualities; no much larger clone sits a single base away. CDR1 SEHNR and CDR2 FQNEAQ were looked up in the germline V gene (reference sequence). From the cysteine through the phenylalanine, the CDR3 covers 17 amino acids. The only DNA kept is the CDR3, 51 bases in frame from the first base. V is pruned by 3 bases and J by 6 bases, leaving 12 bases of the junction without a gene match. Hyperthyroidism patients were newly diagnosed, with disease duration under 2 months, and aged 18 to 65 years. Exclusion was applied to patients with uncontrolled infections, other autoimmune diseases, pregnancy or lactation. Diagnoses were based on clinical symptoms, serum thyroxine and TRAb, thyroid ultrasound and orbital computed tomography. For progressor patients, blood was drawn at the first diagnosis of hyperthyroidism, before any ophthalmopathy symptoms had appeared. PBMCs were separated from 8 to 10 ml of fresh peripheral blood using Ficoll-Paque density gradient centrifugation. Progressor patients were initially diagnosed with Graves' hyperthyroidism and developed ophthalmopathy during follow-up. Total RNA was extracted with Trizol reagent, and quality was checked on an Agilent 2100 Bioanalyzer.

This TCR came from a woman aged 18-35 years with Graves' hyperthyroidism that later progressed to Graves' ophthalmopathy. Sequences were obtained from blood. Rearrangement joined TRBV7-9 to TRBJ2-1, and 9 bases in between align with TRBD2. For the CDR3, the sequence is CASSFRGTSRAGNEQFF. In nucleotide form, the sequence is TGTGCCAGCAGCTTTAGGGGGACTAGCAGGGCCGGCAATGAGCAGTTCTTC.